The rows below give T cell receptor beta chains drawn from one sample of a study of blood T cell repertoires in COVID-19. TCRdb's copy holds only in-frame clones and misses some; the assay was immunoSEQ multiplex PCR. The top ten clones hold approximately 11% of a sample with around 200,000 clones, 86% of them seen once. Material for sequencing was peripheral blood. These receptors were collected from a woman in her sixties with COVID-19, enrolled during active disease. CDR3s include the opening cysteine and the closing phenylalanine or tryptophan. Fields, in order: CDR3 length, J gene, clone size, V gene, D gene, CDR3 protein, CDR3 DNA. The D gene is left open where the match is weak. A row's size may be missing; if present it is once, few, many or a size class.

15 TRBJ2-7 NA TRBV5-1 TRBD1 CASSLYPTGGEEQYF TGCGCCAGCAGCTTGTATCCGACAGGGGGCGAGGAGCAGTACTTC
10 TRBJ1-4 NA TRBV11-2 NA CASRCDGLFF TGTGCCAGCAGGTGCGATGGACTGTTTTTT
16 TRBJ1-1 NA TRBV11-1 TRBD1 CASSLRTGLLNTEAFF TGTGCCAGCAGCCTCAGGACAGGGCTATTGAACACTGAAGCTTTCTTT
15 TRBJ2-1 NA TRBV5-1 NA CASSLEITSDYEQFF TGCGCCAGCAGCTTGGAGATCACTAGTGACTATGAGCAGTTCTTC
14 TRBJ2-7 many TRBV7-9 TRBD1 CASSRLGQGYEQYF TGTGCCAGCAGCCGTCTCGGACAGGGGTACGAGCAGTACTTC
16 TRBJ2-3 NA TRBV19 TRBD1 CASAAPDRGGADTQYF TGTGCCAGCGCAGCTCCGGACAGGGGGGGCGCAGATACGCAGTATTTT
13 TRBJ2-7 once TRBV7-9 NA CASSLGIAYEQYF TGTGCCAGCAGCTTAGGAATAGCCTACGAGCAGTACTTC
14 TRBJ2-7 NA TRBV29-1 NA CSASLGDGSYEQYF TGCAGCGCCTCTCTGGGAGACGGCTCCTACGAGCAGTACTTC
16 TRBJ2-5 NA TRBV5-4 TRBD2 CASSDPGLKTRKTQYF TGTGCCAGCAGTGATCCGGGACTAAAAACGAGGAAGACCCAGTACTTC
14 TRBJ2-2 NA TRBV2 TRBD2 CARGTSGSTGELFF TGTGCCCGCGGGACTAGCGGGAGCACCGGGGAGCTGTTTTTT
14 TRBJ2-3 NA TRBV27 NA CASTVSGGTDTQYF TGTGCCAGCACCGTTAGCGGTGGCACAGATACGCAGTATTTT